This T cell receptor (beta chain) stems from a study of blood T cell repertoires in COVID-19 (dated by TCRdb to the early 2020s). Regarding the research as a whole: Samples from collaborators originated in the United States, Italy and Spain and spanned both the acute and convalescent phases of COVID-19. The prospective study material was composed of cDNA or gDNA derived from T cells, B-cell-depleted T cells, or PBMCs. The dataset comprised deeply sampled blood TCRbeta repertoires from subjects exposed to, actively infected with, or recovered from COVID-19. The repertoires were released in a freely available public database meant as a resource for research on the immune response to SARS-CoV-2. The samples were drawn from two sources: the first 160 participants of the ongoing ImmuneRACE study, and 1,200 or so subjects contributed by 6 global collaborators. Sample metadata almost always included a de-identified subject ID, COVID-19 status, age in years and sex. Where available, HLA class I and class II types were taken from metadata supplied by the sample provider and were not determined by assay-based typing.

The CDR3, cysteine through phenylalanine, is 12 amino acids long. The CDR3 DNA has 36 bases and is translated from base 1. Trimming removed 2 bases from V and 7 bases from J, leaving 8 bases between the germline ends. CDR1 MNHNY and CDR2 SVGAGI are derived from the germline V gene (reference sequence). Whole blood was collected in K2EDTA tubes by collaborating institutions according to the institutions' own protocols. For TCRbeta analysis, collaborator samples were shipped as frozen whole blood, as isolated PBMCs, or as DNA extracted from either sample type. The immunoSEQ Assay, a bias-controlled multiplex PCR, was used to amplify TCRbeta CDR3 regions from genomic DNA. The study's own analysis went as follows. Nucleated cell counts per sample were estimated from amplification of reference gene primers within the assay. To quantify the absolute abundance of each unique TCRbeta CDR3 rearrangement, sequence reads were collapsed and filtered. For each sample, productive Simpson clonality was calculated as the square root of Simpson's diversity index across productive rearrangements. As stored in TCRdb, this immuneACCESS dataset retains in-frame rearrangements with V and J assigned. A fraction of the clones does not appear; measured against another copy, unresolved V genes explain less than half of the discrepancy, and the remainder lacks a known reason. That table is the source of V, J and clone size, and D and trimming were worked out from the DNA. The sample records 90,000 to 100,000 clones, roughly 80% of which are singletons. The ten biggest clones cover under 13% of the sample.

Comment on this clone: The antigen it recognizes is unknown. The sample holds no much larger clone one base away, and base qualities are not on file.

Results and caveats for the whole study, not just this receptor: Clinical and demographic metadata were provided uncurated, with the amount varying by source and participant.

The sample was peripheral blood. The clonotype comes from a man between 65 and 85 years old with active or convalescent COVID-19. The rearranged chain carries TRBV6-6 and TRBJ1-1, with no confident D gene call. The DNA sequence is as follows: TGTGCCAGCAGTTACCGGGGAAGTGAAGCTTTCTTT. Translated, this gives CASSYRGSEAFF.